This T cell receptor (beta chain) was identified during a study of blood T cell repertoires in COVID-19. Study at large: The study drew acute and convalescent COVID-19 samples from the United States, Italy and Spain.

Per germline, CDR1 MGHRA and CDR2 YSYEKL. The CDR3 loop spans 15 amino acids. Trimming pared 1 base from V and 3 bases from J, leaving 13 bases between. Original processing methods: For nucleated cells, counts were estimated from reference gene primer amplification. Sequencing used immunoSEQ multiplex PCR; TCRdb keeps in-frame clones, though not all of them. The DNA gave D and trimming, while V, J and clone size come from that table. This sample has approximately 270,000 clones, with roughly 89% found just once. This TCR came from a man in his forties or fifties with acute or convalescent COVID-19. Sequencing was performed on peripheral blood. The chain has TRBV4-1 and TRBJ2-7, with a tentative D call TRBD2 (7 bases). CDR3 in amino acids: CASSQVGGGGYEQYF. The DNA of the CDR3 is TGCGCCAGCAGCCAAGTCGGCGGGGGCGGCTACGAGCAGTACTTC.